One sample yielded the 22 T cell receptor beta chains listed below, sequenced in a study of T cell repertoires in cytomegalovirus infection (dated by TCRdb to 2018 to 2020). Their specific antigens are unknown. Reading the label with the study, this specimen's treatment or condition is: in vitro stimulation with specific CMV peptide epitopes to enrich CMV-specific T cells. The instrument was an Illumina HiSeq 1500. TCRdb applied fastp at Q25 and MiXCR to the public reads, then kept only in-frame beta chains. Here each entry gathers all rows of one CDR3 protein and keeps the most common genes and DNA. This sample has about 310,000 distinct CDR3 sequences in its table, and just under 25% of those were observed once. More than 10% of the sample rests with the top ten. This sample comprised cultured PBMCs, obtained from culture after CMV antigen stimulation. The receptor source for this set is a human donor in good health (CMV status not recorded). Some clones in this sample may be carry-over from other donors' samples.

The rearrangement joins TRBV7-1 to TRBJ2-3, with D unclear. TRBV7-1 is an open reading frame whose function is uncertain. Trimming cost V 5 bases and J 3 bases, with 9 bases left between them. CDR3 length: 13 amino acids. The DNA of the CDR3 is TGTGCCAGCAGCGCAACTATGACAGATACGCAGTATTTT. This translates into CASSATMTDTQYF.

This clonotype has ten or more counts. The gene calls are TRBV7-2 and TRBJ2-5, with 7 bases matching TRBD1. V lost 6 bases and J lost 2; bases outside the gene matches: 6. The CDR3 loop spans 14 amino acids. Per germline, CDR1 SGHTA and CDR2 FQGNSA. The CDR3 DNA reads TGTGCCAGCAGTCGACAGGGAACACAAGAGACCCAGTACTTC. This gives the protein CASSRQGTQETQYF.

This clonotype showed up just a few times. The J gene is TRBJ2-2, the V gene TRBV11-3, with D hard to call. The CDR3 sequence is 14 residues long. Trimming left V 2 bases short and J 8 bases short, with 12 bases between. Per the germline V gene, CDR1 is SGHNT and CDR2 is YENEEA. The CDR3 DNA follows: TGTGCCAGCAGCTTAATAAGGGTTCGTGGGGAGCTGTTTTTT. This gives the protein CASSLIRVRGELFF.

This clonotype was detected many times. The chain uses TRBV11-1 and TRBJ2-3; 7 bases fit TRBD2. V shed 5 bases, J shed 4 bases, and the junction held 15 bases outside the gene matches. Per germline, CDR1 SGHAT and CDR2 FQDESV (reference sequence). The CDR3 sequence is 17 residues long. CDR3 nucleotide sequence: TGTGCCAGCAGCCCCTTCGGTCGGGGCGGGAGTGCAGATACGCAGTATTTT. This encodes CASSPFGRGGSADTQYF.

This chain joins TRBV29-1 and TRBJ2-5; D is undetermined. V dropped 8 bases and J dropped 2 bases, with 12 bases sitting between them. Germline lookup yields CDR1 SQVTM and CDR2 ANQGSEA. There are 12 residues in the CDR3. CDR3: CSPSGPQETQYF. The CDR3 DNA reads as TGCAGCCCATCGGGTCCTCAAGAGACCCAGTACTTC.

This clonotype was found many times. J is TRBJ1-6 and V is TRBV7-2; D uncertain. V was trimmed by 3 bases and J by 4 bases, leaving 10 bases between them. CDR1 is SGHTA, CDR2 FQGNSA, per germline. This CDR3 is 15 amino acids long. CDR3 in amino acids: CASSFSVDYNSPLHF. DNA for the CDR3: TGTGCCAGCAGCTTCTCCGTAGATTATAATTCACCCCTCCACTTT.

The V and J genes are TRBV28 and TRBJ2-7; D unresolved. The CDR3 sequence is 13 residues long. Trimming cost V 3 bases and J 1 base, with 7 bases left between them. Germline values: CDR1 MDHEN, CDR2 SYDVKM. The CDR3 here is CASSFGISYEQYV. CDR3 nucleotides: TGTGCCAGCAGTTTCGGAATATCCTACGAGCAGTACGTC.

This clonotype has ten or more counts. The chain joins TRBV6-6 to TRBJ2-3; 7 nucleotides agree with TRBD2. There are 15 residues in the CDR3. J gave up 2 bases and V 2 bases, and 4 bases lay outside the gene matches. Germline assignment: CDR1 MNHNY and CDR2 SVGAGI (reference sequence). The CDR3 here is CASSYTTSDTDTQYF. The DNA for the CDR3 is TGTGCCAGCAGTTACACTACTAGCGACACAGATACGCAGTATTTT.

This clonotype occurred many times. The chain uses TRBV7-8 and TRBJ2-1, with 8 bases aligning to TRBD2. V was clipped by 5 bases and J by 1 base; unmatched bases: 4. CDR3 length: 15 amino acids. CDR1 is SGHVS and CDR2 is FQNEAQ in the germline V gene. For the CDR3, the DNA is TGTGCCAGCAGCAACAGCGGGAGTTCCTACAATGAGCAGTTCTTC. Translating it yields CASSNSGSSYNEQFF.

The V call is TRBV19, the J call TRBJ2-2; 9 bases line up with TRBD2. V lost 5 bases to trimming and J lost 0 bases; unmatched junction nucleotides: 25. This CDR3 region has 23 residues. The germline V gene encodes CDR1 LNHDA and CDR2 SQIVND (reference sequence). CDR3 protein: CASSVRAPGLAGSLSANTGELFF. CDR3 bases: TGTGCCAGTAGTGTCCGCGCCCCTGGGCTAGCGGGGTCCCTGTCCGCGAACACCGGGGAGCTGTTTTTT.

This clonotype was observed a few times. In this CDR3 the conserved last residue, phenylalanine or tryptophan, is missing, so a read error is likely. No DNA is shown, since the ends of the CDR3 on it are uncertain; the CDR3 is the one TCRdb lists. CDR3 protein: CSASDATKLII. The chain recombines TRBV20-1 with TRBJ2-4. Germline values: CDR1 DFQATT, CDR2 SNEGSKA (reference sequence). The CDR3 numbers 11 amino acids, ends counted.

Comments on this clonotype: At one end the junction does not follow the germline gene, possibly because of a read error. The chain recombines TRBV7-4 with TRBJ2-1; 7 bases are a match to TRBD2. The CDR3 loop spans 18 amino acids. The germline V gene has CDR1 SGHVT and CDR2 SQSDAQ. The CDR3 reads CARSLAGSGYSSYNEQFF. CDR3 DNA: TGTGCCAGAAGCTTAGCTGGTAGCGGGTACTCATCCTACAATGAGCAGTTCTTC.

In this sample, this clonotype turned up many times. The genes are TRBV10-3 and TRBJ2-5; 7 nucleotides line up with TRBD2. Germline values: CDR1 ENHRY, CDR2 SYGVKD. Losses at the gene ends were 5 bases for V and 5 bases for J; bases not matched to a gene: 2. The CDR3 runs to 12 residues. Written as DNA, the CDR3 is TGTGCCATCAGTCAAGCGGGGGAGACCCAGTACTTC. Its translation is CAISQAGETQYF.

This clonotype showed up just once. The rearrangement links TRBV6-2 or TRBV6-3 to TRBJ2-2; D is unclear. V was clipped by 9 bases and J by 0 bases, with 8 bases between them. CDR1 and CDR2 (germline): MNHEY, SVGEGT. There are 13 residues in the CDR3. CDR3: CASTLANTGELFF. CDR3 in DNA: TGTGCCAGTACCTTAGCGAACACCGGGGAGCTGTTTTTT.

This clonotype has a count of ten or more. V usage is TRBV7-2 and J usage is TRBJ2-1, with 11 bases lining up with TRBD2. Unmatched junction bases numbered 10, after V lost 1 base and J lost 2 bases. Germline V gene lookup returns CDR1 SGHTA and CDR2 FQGNSA. This CDR3 has 19 residues. The CDR3 bases are TGTGCCAGCAGCTTAGAAGGTAGCGGGAGGGCCCGGCCCTACAATGAGCAGTTCTTC. This encodes CASSLEGSGRARPYNEQFF.

This clonotype was counted many times. The rearrangement links TRBV7-8 to TRBJ2-6; D gene uncertain. This CDR3 contains 13 residues. V dropped 7 bases and J dropped 0 bases, with 4 bases sitting between them. Per germline, CDR1 SGHVS and CDR2 FQNEAQ. The DNA of the CDR3 is TGTGCCAGCACCGACTCTGGGGCCAACGTCCTGACTTTC. This translates into CASTDSGANVLTF. Combining the CDR3 with reference TRBV7-8 and TRBJ2-6 gives the whole variable domain GAGVSQSPRYKVAKRGQDVALRCDPISGHVSLFWYQQALGQGPEFLTYFQNEAQLDKSGLPSDRFFAERPEGSVSTLKIQRTQQEDSAVYLCASTDSGANVLTFGAGSRLTVL.

This clonotype was observed at least ten times. The rearrangement links TRBV7-2 to TRBJ2-7, with D unresolved. V shed 2 bases and J shed 2 bases, with 10 bases lying between them. The CDR3 runs 14 residues. CDR1 is SGHTA and CDR2 is FQGNSA in the germline V gene. The CDR3 reads CASSLLSAAYEQYF. The CDR3 region has the DNA TGTGCCAGCAGCTTATTGAGTGCTGCCTACGAGCAGTACTTC. Combining the CDR3 with reference TRBV7-2 and TRBJ2-7 gives the whole variable domain GAGVSQSPSNKVTEKGKDVELRCDPISGHTALYWYRQSLGQGLEFLIYFQGNSAPDKSGLPSDRFSAERTGGSVSTLTIQRTQQEDSAVYLCASSLLSAAYEQYFGPGTRLTVT.

The chain recombines TRBV6-5 with TRBJ1-5, with D perhaps matching TRBD1 (5 bases). CDR3 length: 16 amino acids. Per germline, CDR1 MNHEY and CDR2 SVGAGI. Trimming stripped 7 bases from V and 6 bases from J, with 22 bases between. The chain's CDR3 is CASKPLRGAVGQPQHF. The CDR3 DNA reads as TGTGCCAGCAAACCCTTGAGAGGGGCGGTCGGTCAGCCCCAGCATTTT.

This clonotype was counted a few times. The chain's CDR3 is CAWQTGGSYNEQFF. The CDR3 DNA is TGTGCCTGGCAGACAGGGGGATCCTACAATGAGCAGTTCTTC. This sequence joins TRBV30 and TRBJ2-1, with 9 nucleotides matching TRBD1. The V gene end was trimmed by 5 bases and the J gene end by 1 base; junction bases not matched to a gene: 3. This CDR3 has 14 residues. In germline, CDR1 is GTSNPN, CDR2 SVGIG (reference sequence). Combining the CDR3 with reference TRBV30 and TRBJ2-1 gives the whole variable domain SQTIHQWPATLVQPVGSPLSLECTVEGTSNPNLYWYRQAAGRGLQLLFYSVGIGQISSEVPQNLSASRPQDRQFILSSKKLLLSDSGFYLCAWQTGGSYNEQFFGPGTRLTVL.

The table lists this clonotype with a few counts. This chain connects TRBV5-1 to TRBJ2-4; TRBD1 matches at 7 bases. This CDR3 has 13 residues. Trimming cost V 3 bases and J 7 bases; bases outside gene matches: 4. CDR1 and CDR2 from the germline V gene are SGHRS and YFSETQ. CDR3 protein: CASSSRGRNIQYF. The CDR3 nucleotides read TGCGCCAGCAGCTCGAGGGGGCGGAACATTCAGTACTTC.

This clonotype appeared a few times. The chain couples TRBV5-4 to TRBJ2-2; 8 bases fit TRBD2. Looked up from germline, CDR1 is SGHNT and CDR2 is YYREEE (reference sequence). The CDR3 contains 16 residues. V was clipped by 1 base and J by 4 bases; unmatched bases: 6. DNA for the CDR3: TGTGCCAGCAGCTTGCCCGGGAGGGCAAGCACCGGGGAGCTGTTTTTT. Encoded protein: CASSLPGRASTGELFF.

This chain joins TRBV19 and TRBJ2-1; 8 bases are shared with TRBD2. V was pared by 6 bases and J by 0 bases, with 7 bases of the junction left unmatched. This CDR3 comprises 16 residues. In germline, CDR1 is LNHDA, CDR2 SQIVND (reference sequence). The CDR3, as DNA: TGTGCCAGTAGCGTTACTAGCGGTAGCTCCTACAATGAGCAGTTCTTC. This translates into CASSVTSGSSYNEQFF. The variable domain in full, with the rest retrieved from reference TRBV19 and TRBJ2-1, is DGGITQSPKYLFRKEGQNVTLSCEQNLNHDAMYWYRQDPGQGLRLIYYSQIVNDFQKGDIAEGYSVSREKKESFPLTVTSAQKNPTAFYLCASSVTSGSSYNEQFFGPGTRLTVL.